A selection of T cell receptor beta chains follows, all from one sample in a study of CD4+ T cells in melanoma. Method: immunoSEQ multiplex PCR; TCRdb's copy keeps in-frame clones and lacks some. The sample lists 110,000 to 150,000 clones, over 90% seen once, with over 1.5% in the top ten. These receptor sequences come from a human donor with melanoma. CDR3s include the opening cysteine and the closing phenylalanine or tryptophan. Each record gives: CDR3 protein, CDR3 DNA, V gene, J gene, clone size, D gene. A D gene is named only where the DNA matches it firmly. Size values are once, few and many counts, or a class for expanded clones, and some rows have none.

CDR3: CASSLSSETQYF; DNA: TGTGCCAGCAGCTTATCTTCCGAGACCCAGTACTTC; V: TRBV13; J: TRBJ2-5; size: -; D: -
CDR3: CAISESLVLRGLGQETQYF; DNA: TGTGCCATCAGTGAGTCGTTGGTTCTCAGGGGTTTGGGTCAAGAGACCCAGTACTTC; V: TRBV10-3; J: TRBJ2-5; size: -; D: -
CDR3: CASSLQGDGYGYTF; DNA: TGTGCCAGCAGCTTACAGGGTGACGGCTATGGCTACACCTTC; V: TRBV5-8; J: TRBJ1-2; size: -; D: -
CDR3: CASSYEGGSAYNEQFF; DNA: TGTGCCAGCAGTTACGAGGGGGGTTCGGCCTACAATGAGCAGTTCTTC; V: TRBV6-5; J: TRBJ2-1; size: -; D: -
CDR3: CAWRDPDRVQQPQHF; DNA: TGTGCCTGGAGGGACCCGGACAGGGTGCAACAGCCCCAGCATTTT; V: TRBV30; J: TRBJ1-5; size: once; D: TRBD1
CDR3: CASSSPMAEAFF; DNA: TGTGCCAGCAGCTCTCCGATGGCTGAAGCTTTCTTT; V: TRBV7-9; J: TRBJ1-1; size: once; D: -
CDR3: CASSKRDSVTEAFF; DNA: TGTGCCAGTAGTAAACGGGACTCAGTCACTGAAGCTTTCTTT; V: TRBV19; J: TRBJ1-1; size: -; D: -
CDR3: CASSRRGDPGNTIYF; DNA: TGTGCCAGCAGCCGGCGAGGGGACCCTGGAAACACCATATATTTT; V: TRBV27; J: TRBJ1-3; size: once; D: -
CDR3: CASSWTGEGVAFF; DNA: TGTGCCAGCAGTTGGACAGGGGAGGGGGTGGCTTTCTTT; V: TRBV6-6; J: TRBJ1-1; size: -; D: TRBD1
CDR3: CASESYRGTIYGYTF; DNA: TGTGCCAGCGAATCCTATCGAGGGACCATCTATGGCTACACCTTC; V: TRBV5-5; J: TRBJ1-2; size: -; D: -
CDR3: CASSLSPRGNATNEKLFF; DNA: TGTGCCAGCAGCTTATCCCCCAGGGGAAATGCAACTAATGAAAAACTGTTTTTT; V: TRBV7-7; J: TRBJ1-4; size: once; D: -
CDR3: CATSGQGTLTDTQYF; DNA: TGCGCCACCTCGGGACAGGGAACACTCACAGATACGCAGTATTTT; V: TRBV5-1; J: TRBJ2-3; size: -; D: TRBD1
CDR3: CASSLGLGLADTQYF; DNA: TGTGCCAGCAGCTTAGGACTGGGACTAGCGGATACGCAGTATTTT; V: TRBV7-9; J: TRBJ2-3; size: once; D: TRBD2
CDR3: CASSSEGTSGGAYEQYF; DNA: TGTGCCAGCAGCTCTGAAGGGACTAGCGGGGGGGCCTACGAGCAGTACTTC; V: TRBV7-8; J: TRBJ2-7; size: -; D: TRBD2